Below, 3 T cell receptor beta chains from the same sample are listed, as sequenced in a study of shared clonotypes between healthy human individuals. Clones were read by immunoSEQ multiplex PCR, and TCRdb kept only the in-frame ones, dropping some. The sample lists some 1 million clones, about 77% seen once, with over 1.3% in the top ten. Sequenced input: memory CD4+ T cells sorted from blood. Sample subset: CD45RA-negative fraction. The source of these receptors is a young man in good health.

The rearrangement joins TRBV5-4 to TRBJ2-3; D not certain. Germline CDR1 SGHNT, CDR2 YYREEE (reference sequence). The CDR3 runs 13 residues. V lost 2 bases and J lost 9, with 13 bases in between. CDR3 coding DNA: TGTGCCAGCAGCTTCAAAGGGTCCTTAACGCAGTATTTT. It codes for CASSFKGSLTQYF.

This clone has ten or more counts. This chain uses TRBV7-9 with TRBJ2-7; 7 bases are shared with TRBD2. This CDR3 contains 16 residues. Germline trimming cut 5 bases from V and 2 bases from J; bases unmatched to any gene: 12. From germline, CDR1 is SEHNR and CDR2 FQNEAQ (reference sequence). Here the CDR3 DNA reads TGTGCCAGCAGCCCCCAACAAGCGGGGTCTACCTACGAGCAGTACTTC. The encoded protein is CASSPQQAGSTYEQYF.

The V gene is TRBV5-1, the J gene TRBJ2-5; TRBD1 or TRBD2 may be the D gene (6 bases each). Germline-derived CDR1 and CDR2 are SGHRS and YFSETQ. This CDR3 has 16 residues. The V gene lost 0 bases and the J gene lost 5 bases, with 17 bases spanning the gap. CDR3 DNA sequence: TGCGCCAGCAGCTTGGTAGGTGGGGGGCTCGATGAGACCCAGTACTTC. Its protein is CASSLVGGGLDETQYF.